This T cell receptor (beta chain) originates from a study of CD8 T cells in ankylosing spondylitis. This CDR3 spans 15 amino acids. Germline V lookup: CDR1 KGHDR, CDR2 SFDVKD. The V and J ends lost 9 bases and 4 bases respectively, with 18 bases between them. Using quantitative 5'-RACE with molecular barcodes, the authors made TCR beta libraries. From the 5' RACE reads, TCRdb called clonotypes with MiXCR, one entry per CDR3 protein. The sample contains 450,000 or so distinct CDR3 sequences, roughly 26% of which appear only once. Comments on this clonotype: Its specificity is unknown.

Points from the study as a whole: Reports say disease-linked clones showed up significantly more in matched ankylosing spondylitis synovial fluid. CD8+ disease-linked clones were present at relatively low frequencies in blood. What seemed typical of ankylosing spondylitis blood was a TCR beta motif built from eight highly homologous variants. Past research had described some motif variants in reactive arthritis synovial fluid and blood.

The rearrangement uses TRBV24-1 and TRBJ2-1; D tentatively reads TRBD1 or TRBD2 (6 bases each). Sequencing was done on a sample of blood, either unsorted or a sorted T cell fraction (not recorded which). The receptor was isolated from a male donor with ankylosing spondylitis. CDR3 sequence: CATASTEGGYNEQFF. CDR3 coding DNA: TGTGCCACCGCCAGTACGGAGGGGGGTTACAATGAGCAGTTCTTC.